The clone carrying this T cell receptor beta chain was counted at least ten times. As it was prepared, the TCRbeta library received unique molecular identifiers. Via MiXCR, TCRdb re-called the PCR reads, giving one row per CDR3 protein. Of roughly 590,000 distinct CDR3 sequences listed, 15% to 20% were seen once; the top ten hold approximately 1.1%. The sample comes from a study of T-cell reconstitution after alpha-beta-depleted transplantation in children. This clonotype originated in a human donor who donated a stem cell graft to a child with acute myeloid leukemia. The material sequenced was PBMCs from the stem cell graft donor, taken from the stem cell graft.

The CDR3 DNA is TGCAGTGCTAGTGTGGGGGGCCGGTTAGATACGCAGTATTTT. It codes for CSASVGGRLDTQYF. V usage is TRBV20-1 and J usage is TRBJ2-3; D possibly uses TRBD1 or TRBD2 (6 bases each). The V gene's germline CDR1 is DFQATT and CDR2 SNEGSKA (reference sequence). V was shortened by 3 bases and J by 5 bases, with 15 bases between the two germline ends. The CDR3 extends over 14 amino acids.